This passage covers 4 T cell receptor beta chains from one sample sequenced in a study of blood T cells in healthy people across ages. A sample-barcoded 5' primer and a J-beta primer mix were used in a second PCR of roughly 6 to 11 cycles. TCRdb reanalysed the 5' RACE reads using MiXCR and keeps one entry per CDR3 protein. This table has approximately 690,000 distinct CDR3 sequences, under 70% appearing once. Sequenced: blood. Source of these receptors: a man in his 60s in good health.

The chain has TRBV2 and TRBJ1-4, with D maybe TRBD1 (5 bases). V lost 7 bases and J 13 bases, leaving 19 bases between the germline ends. The CDR3 contains 13 residues. Germline V gives CDR1 SNHLY, CDR2 FYNNEI. The CDR3 DNA reads TGTGCCAGCACCGAGGGGCAGATCGAACTACTGTTTTTT. This gives the protein CASTEGQIELLFF.

The V call is TRBV6-6, the J call TRBJ2-5; 9 bases agree with TRBD2. The junction had 5 bases not matched to a gene; V was cut back by 0 bases and J by 3 bases. CDR3 size: 16 residues. Looked up from germline, CDR1 is MNHNY and CDR2 is SVGAGI (reference sequence). CDR3 amino acids: CASSYSERGVKETQYF. In DNA form, the CDR3 reads TGTGCCAGCAGTTACTCGGAGCGGGGGGTAAAAGAGACCCAGTACTTC.

V and J are TRBV15 and TRBJ2-6; no firm D call. Germline values: CDR1 LNHNV, CDR2 YYDKDF (reference sequence). The ends were cut back, 0 bases at V and 0 bases at J, with 9 bases in the middle. This CDR3 spans 17 amino acids. This CDR3 reads CATSRDRSSSGANVLTF. The CDR3, as DNA: TGTGCCACCAGCAGAGATAGGAGCAGCTCTGGGGCCAACGTCCTGACTTTC.

V usage is TRBV5-1 and J usage is TRBJ2-2; no clear D. CDR3 length equals 16 residues. V lost 4 bases and J lost 5, with 18 bases in between. CDR1 and CDR2 (germline): SGHRS, YFSETQ. The CDR3 sequence: CASSTRFGLGTGELFF. CDR3 bases: TGCGCCAGCAGCACCCGGTTCGGGCTGGGGACCGGGGAGCTGTTTTTT. Together with reference TRBV5-1 and TRBJ2-2, the CDR3 gives the full variable domain: KAGVTQTPRYLIKTRGQQVTLSCSPISGHRSVSWYQQTPGQGLQFLFEYFSETQRNKGNFPGRFSGRQFSNSRSEMNVSTLELGDSALYLCASSTRFGLGTGELFFGEGSRLTVL.